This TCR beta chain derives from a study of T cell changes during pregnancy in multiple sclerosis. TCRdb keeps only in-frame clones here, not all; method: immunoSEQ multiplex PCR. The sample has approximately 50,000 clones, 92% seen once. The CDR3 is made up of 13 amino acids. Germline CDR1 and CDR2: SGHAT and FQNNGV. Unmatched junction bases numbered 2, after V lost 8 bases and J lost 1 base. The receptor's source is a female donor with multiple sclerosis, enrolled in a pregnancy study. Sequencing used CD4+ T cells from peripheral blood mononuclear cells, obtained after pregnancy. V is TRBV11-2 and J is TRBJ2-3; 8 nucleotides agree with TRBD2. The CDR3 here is CASRGGGTDTQYF. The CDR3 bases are TGTGCCAGCCGGGGGGGAGGCACAGATACGCAGTATTTT.